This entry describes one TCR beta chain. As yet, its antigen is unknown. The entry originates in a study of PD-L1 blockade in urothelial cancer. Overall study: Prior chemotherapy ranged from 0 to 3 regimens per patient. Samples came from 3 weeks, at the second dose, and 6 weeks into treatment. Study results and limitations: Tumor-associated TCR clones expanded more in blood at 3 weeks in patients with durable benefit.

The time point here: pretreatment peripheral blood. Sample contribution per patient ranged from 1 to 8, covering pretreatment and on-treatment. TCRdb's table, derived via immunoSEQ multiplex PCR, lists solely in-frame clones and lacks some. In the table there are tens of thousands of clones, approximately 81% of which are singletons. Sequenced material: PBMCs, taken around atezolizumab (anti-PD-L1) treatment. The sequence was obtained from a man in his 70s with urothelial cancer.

This chain's CDR3 is CASSATPSLPSNEQFF. CDR3 DNA: TGTGCCAGCAGCGCTACTCCTAGTCTCCCCTCCAATGAGCAGTTCTTC. J is TRBJ2-1 and V is TRBV9; no reliable D call. Germline CDR1 is SGDLS and CDR2 is YYNGEE. The CDR3 is 16 residues long. Between the trimmed V and J ends, which lost 3 bases and 6 bases, there was a span of 19 bases.